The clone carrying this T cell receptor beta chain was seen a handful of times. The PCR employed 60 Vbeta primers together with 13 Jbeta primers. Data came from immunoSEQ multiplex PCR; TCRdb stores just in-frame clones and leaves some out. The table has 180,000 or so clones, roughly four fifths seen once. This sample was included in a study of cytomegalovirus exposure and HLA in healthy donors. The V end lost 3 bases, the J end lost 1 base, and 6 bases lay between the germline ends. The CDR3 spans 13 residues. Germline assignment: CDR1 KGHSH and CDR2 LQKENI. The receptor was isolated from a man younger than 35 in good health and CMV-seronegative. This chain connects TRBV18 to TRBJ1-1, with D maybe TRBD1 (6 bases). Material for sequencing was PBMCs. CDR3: CASSPTGNTEAFF. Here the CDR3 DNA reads TGTGCCAGCTCACCGACAGGGAACACTGAAGCTTTCTTT.